Listed here are 6 T cell receptor beta chains from one sample, sequenced in a study of control samples from healthy donors and cancer patients. The assay was immunoSEQ multiplex PCR, and TCRdb's table has in-frame clones only and misses some. In the table there are 130,000 or so clones, about 89% of which are singletons. Input material: blood. The source is a man younger than 35 in good health.

This chain connects TRBV4-1 to TRBJ1-5; the match to TRBD1 covers 7 bases. J was trimmed by 2 bases and V by 3 bases; bases with no gene match: 16. CDR3 length: 19 amino acids. CDR1 and CDR2 (germline): MGHRA, YSYEKL. As DNA, the CDR3 is TGCGCCAGCAGCCATGAAAGAGGACAGGTGGGTTTGGGCAATCAGCCCCAGCATTTT. Amino acids: CASSHERGQVGLGNQPQHF.

On this clone: Its ends do not fully match the called genes, so a read error is possible. The chain couples TRBV3-1 (or the pseudogene TRBV3-2) to TRBJ1-6, with TRBD1 matching over 9 bases. The CDR3 length is 15 residues. Germline V gives CDR1 LGHDT, CDR2 YNNKEL (reference sequence). DNA for the CDR3: TGTGCCAGCAGTCAAGGACAGGGGAGAAATTCACCCCTCCACTTT. Protein sequence: CASSQGQGRNSPLHF.

This chain links TRBV6-1 with TRBJ2-2; D uncertain. Looked up from germline, CDR1 is MNHNS and CDR2 is SASEGT. The CDR3 spans 19 residues. Trimming removed 8 bases from V and 9 bases from J, with 34 bases in between. In nucleotides, the CDR3 is TGTGCCAGCGGTGGTTCCATTAGTGGGCCAGCCGTTAGTATCCGGGAGCTGTTTTTT. Its protein is CASGGSISGPAVSIRELFF.

The chain joins TRBV6-5 to TRBJ2-7; 8 bases map to TRBD1. This CDR3 has 15 residues. Germline V gives CDR1 MNHEY, CDR2 SVGAGI. Trimming took 6 bases from V and 3 from J; bases not matched to a gene: 10. In DNA form, the CDR3 reads TGTGCCAGCAGAGCCGACAGGGGCCCTCGCTACGAGCAGTACTTC. This translates into CASRADRGPRYEQYF.

This clone showed up just once. The rearrangement links TRBV10-1 to TRBJ1-2; D may be TRBD1 (6 bases). The V end was cut by 8 bases, the J end by 7 bases, with 17 bases between. The germline gives CDR1 WNHNN, CDR2 SYGVQD (reference sequence). This CDR3 region has 13 residues. The CDR3 reads CASPYGGGSGYTF. CDR3 nucleotide sequence: TGCGCCAGCCCGTATGGAGGGGGTAGTGGCTACACCTTC.

This chain's CDR3 is CASSFPSGGPETGELFF. In DNA, the CDR3 is TGTGCCAGCAGCTTTCCTAGCGGGGGCCCCGAGACCGGGGAGCTGTTTTTT. The chain recombines TRBV7-8 with TRBJ2-2, with TRBD2 matching over 10 bases. After removal of 3 bases from V and 5 bases from J, the junction contained 9 bases not matched to a gene. This CDR3 contains 17 residues. Germline CDR1 is SGHVS and CDR2 is FQNEAQ. Supplemented by reference TRBV7-8 and TRBJ2-2, the full variable domain reads GAGVSQSPRYKVAKRGQDVALRCDPISGHVSLFWYQQALGQGPEFLTYFQNEAQLDKSGLPSDRFFAERPEGSVSTLKIQRTQQEDSAVYLCASSFPSGGPETGELFFGEGSRLTVL.